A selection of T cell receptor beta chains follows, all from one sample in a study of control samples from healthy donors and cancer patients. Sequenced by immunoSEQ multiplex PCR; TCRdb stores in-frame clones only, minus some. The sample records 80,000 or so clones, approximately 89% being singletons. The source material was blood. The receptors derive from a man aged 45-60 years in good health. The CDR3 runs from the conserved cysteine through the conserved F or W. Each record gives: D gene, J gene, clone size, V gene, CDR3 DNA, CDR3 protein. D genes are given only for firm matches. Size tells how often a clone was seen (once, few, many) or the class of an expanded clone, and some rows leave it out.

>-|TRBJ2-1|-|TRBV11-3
TGTGCCAGCAGCTTAGCTTTGGGGTACAATGAGCAGTTCTTC
CASSLALGYNEQFF
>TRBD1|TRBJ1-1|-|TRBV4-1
TGCGCCAGCAGCCATGAAATCGACAGGGGGCTTCGGAACACTGAAGCTTTCTTT
CASSHEIDRGLRNTEAFF
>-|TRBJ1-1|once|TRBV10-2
TGCGCCAGCAGCAAAGGGGTAGCTGAAGCTTTCTTT
CASSKGVAEAFF
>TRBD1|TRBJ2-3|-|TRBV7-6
TGTGCCAGCAGCTTAGGGACAGGCCGCGCTAGCACAGATACGCAGTATTTT
CASSLGTGRASTDTQYF
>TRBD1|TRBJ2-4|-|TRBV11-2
TGTGCCAGCAGCTTGACAGGGATTCAGTACTTC
CASSLTGIQYF
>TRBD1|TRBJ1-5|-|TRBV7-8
TGTGCCAGCAGTCGGGACAGATCTAGCAACCAGCCCCAGCATTTT
CASSRDRSSNQPQHF
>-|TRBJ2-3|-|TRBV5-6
TGTGCCAGCAGCCGGGACTCCTCCCCCACCGATACGCAGTATTTT
CASSRDSSPTDTQYF
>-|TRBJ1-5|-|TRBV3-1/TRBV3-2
TGTGCCAGCAGCCAAGCAGGGTCTAGCAATCAGCCCCAGCATTTT
CASSQAGSSNQPQHF
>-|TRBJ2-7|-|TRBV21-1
TGTGCCAGCAGCAAGGAGCTCTGGGCAGGGCCCTACGAGCAGTACTTC
CASSKELWAGPYEQYF
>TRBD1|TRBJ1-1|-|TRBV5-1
TGCGCCAGCGGGGGACAGCTGAACACTGAAGCTTTCTTT
CASGGQLNTEAFF
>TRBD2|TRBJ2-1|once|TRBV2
TGTGCCAGCAGTGAAACCCTAGCGGGGGGGCCAAGTGAGCAGTTCTTC
CASSETLAGGPSEQFF
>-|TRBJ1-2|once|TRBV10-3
TGTGCCATCAGTGAGTCGGGCAGCTATGGCTACACCTTC
CAISESGSYGYTF
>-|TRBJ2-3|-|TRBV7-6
TGTGCCAGCAGCCCGGGGACACCCAGCACAGATACGCAGTATTTT
CASSPGTPSTDTQYF
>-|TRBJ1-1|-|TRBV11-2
TGTGCCAGCAGCTCCACCTTCGACACTGAAGCTTTCTTT
CASSSTFDTEAFF
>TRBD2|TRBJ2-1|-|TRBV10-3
TGTGCCATCAGTGAGCCCCGGACTAGCGGCAAAAACAATGAGCAGTTCTTC
CAISEPRTSGKNNEQFF
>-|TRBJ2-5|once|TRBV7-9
TGTGCCAGCAGCCGGGCCCAAGAGACCCAGTACTTC
CASSRAQETQYF
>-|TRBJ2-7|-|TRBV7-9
TGTGCCAGCAGCCTTAGCTCCCGCGGGTACGAGCAGTACTTC
CASSLSSRGYEQYF
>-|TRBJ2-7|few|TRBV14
TGTGCCAGGGGTACAGTGTTCTACGAGCAGTACTTC
CARGTVFYEQYF
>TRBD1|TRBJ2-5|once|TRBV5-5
TGTGCCAGCATTTCTCTCCCGGGACAGGGGGCCGAGACCCAGTACTTC
CASISLPGQGAETQYF
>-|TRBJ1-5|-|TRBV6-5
TGTGCCAGCAGTTCCAGGGGTTTGAGCAATCAGCCCCAGCATTTT
CASSSRGLSNQPQHF
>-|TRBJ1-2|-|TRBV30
TGTGCCTGGAGTAGAACAGCGACGACCTATGGCTACACCTTC
CAWSRTATTYGYTF
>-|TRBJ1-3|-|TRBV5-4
TGTGCCAGCAGCGATGGGGGCAGGACTGGAAACACCATATATTTT
CASSDGGRTGNTIYF
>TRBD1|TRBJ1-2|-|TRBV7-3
TGTGCCAGCAGCTTCGACAGGGTCTCTGGCTACACCTTC
CASSFDRVSGYTF
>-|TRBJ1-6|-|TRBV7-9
TGTGCCAGCAGCGCAGGGCTCTTTGATAATTCACCCCTCCACTTT
CASSAGLFDNSPLHF
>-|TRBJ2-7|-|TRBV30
TGTGCCTGGAGTGCTACCTCCTACGAGCAGTACTTC
CAWSATSYEQYF
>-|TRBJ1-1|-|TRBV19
TGTGCCAGTGGGCAGGGGAGGTGGAACACTGAAGCTTTCTTT
CASGQGRWNTEAFF
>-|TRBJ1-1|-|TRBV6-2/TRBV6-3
TGTGCCAGCAGTACCCAGCTGAACACTGAAGCTTTCTTT
CASSTQLNTEAFF
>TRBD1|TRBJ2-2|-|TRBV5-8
TGTGCCAGCAGCAATAACAGGGGCCTCACCGGGGAGCTGTTTTTT
CASSNNRGLTGELFF
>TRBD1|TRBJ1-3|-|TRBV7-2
TGTGCCAGCAGCTCACCTAGGGGGACAGGGCGGGGAAACACCATATATTTT
CASSSPRGTGRGNTIYF
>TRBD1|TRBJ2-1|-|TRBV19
TGTGCCAGTAGCGAAGGACAGGGTCTAAATGAGCAGTTCTTC
CASSEGQGLNEQFF
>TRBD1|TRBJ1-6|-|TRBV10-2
TGCGCCAGCAGCTCACAGGGGGAGAATTCACCCCTCCACTTT
CASSSQGENSPLHF
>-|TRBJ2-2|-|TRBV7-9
TGTGCCAGCAGCACTAGAGGGACCGGGGAGCTGTTTTTT
CASSTRGTGELFF
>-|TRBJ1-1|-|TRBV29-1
TGCAGCGTTGTTATCATGGACACTGAAGCTTTCTTT
CSVVIMDTEAFF
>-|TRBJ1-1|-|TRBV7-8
TGTGCCAGCAGCTTCGCCCGGCTGGGGACTGAAGCTTTCTTT
CASSFARLGTEAFF
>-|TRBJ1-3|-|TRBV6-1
TGTGCCAGCAGTGAAGCTGAGGGCCGCTCTGGAAACACCATATATTTT
CASSEAEGRSGNTIYF
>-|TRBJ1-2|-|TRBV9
TGTGCCAGCAGCTCAGGAGGGGCGGAGGCTAACTATGGCTACACCTTC
CASSSGGAEANYGYTF
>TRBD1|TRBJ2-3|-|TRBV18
TGTGCCAGCTCGGACTCGGGACAGAGCACAGATACGCAGTATTTT
CASSDSGQSTDTQYF
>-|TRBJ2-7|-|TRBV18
TGTGCCAGCTCACCGGGCGGAGGCACGGGGGAGCAGTACTTC
CASSPGGGTGEQYF
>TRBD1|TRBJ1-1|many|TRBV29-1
TGCAGCGTTGAAGACCTGACAGGGGAAGCTTTCTTT
CSVEDLTGEAFF
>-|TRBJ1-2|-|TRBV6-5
TGTGCCAGCAGAGAGGGATTAGGTGGCTACACCTTC
CASREGLGGYTF
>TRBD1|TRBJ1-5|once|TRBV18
TGTGCCAGCTCACCCTATCCACGGACAGGGGGCGCGGGCAATCAGCCCCAGCATTTT
CASSPYPRTGGAGNQPQHF
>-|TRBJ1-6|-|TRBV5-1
TGCGCCAGCAGCCCACAGTCTCGTTATAATTCACCCCTCCACTTT
CASSPQSRYNSPLHF
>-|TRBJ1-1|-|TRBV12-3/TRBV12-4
TGTGCCAGCAGTTTGGAAGGGTACGCTGAAGCTTTCTTT
CASSLEGYAEAFF
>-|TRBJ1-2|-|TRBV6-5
TGTGCCAGCAGTTACTCTAGACAGGCAATCTATGGCTACACCTTC
CASSYSRQAIYGYTF